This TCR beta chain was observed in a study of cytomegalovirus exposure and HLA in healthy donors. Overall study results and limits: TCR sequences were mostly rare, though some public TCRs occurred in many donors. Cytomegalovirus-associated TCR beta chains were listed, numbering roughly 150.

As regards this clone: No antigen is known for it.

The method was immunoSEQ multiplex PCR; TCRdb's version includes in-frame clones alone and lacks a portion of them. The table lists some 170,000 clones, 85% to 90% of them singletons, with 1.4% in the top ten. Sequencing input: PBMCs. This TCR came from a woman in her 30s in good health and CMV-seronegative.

CDR3 in DNA: TGTGCCAGCAGCCGACAGGTCAGTCCCTACGAGCAGTACTTC. The encoded protein is CASSRQVSPYEQYF. The chain joins TRBV7-9 to TRBJ2-7; tentative D call: TRBD1 (6 bases). Trimming pared 5 bases from V and 2 bases from J, leaving 13 bases between. The germline V gene has CDR1 SEHNR and CDR2 FQNEAQ (reference sequence). The CDR3 spans 14 residues.